This is a list of T cell receptor beta chains from one sample in a study of blood T cell repertoires in COVID-19. Repertoires were generated with immunoSEQ multiplex PCR, while TCRdb's copy carries only in-frame clones and drops some. Of 250,000 or so clones listed, 91% are singletons. Specimen: PBMCs or T cells enriched from blood (not recorded which). These receptors all stem from a human donor in a cohort exposed to, infected with or recovered from COVID-19 (not recorded which). The donor label of this sample is uncertain. CDR3s include the opening cysteine and the closing phenylalanine or tryptophan. The D gene is left open where the match is weak. Not every row has a clone size; where given, it reads once, few, many or a size class.

d_gene: .
len: 16
v_gene: TRBV5-6
j_gene: TRBJ1-1
abundance: once
CDR3nt: TGTGCCAGCAGCGTCCTACAGAATTTGGCGGGCACTGAAGCTTTCTTT
CDR3aa: CASSVLQNLAGTEAFF

d_gene: TRBD2
len: 16
v_gene: TRBV6-5
j_gene: TRBJ2-1
abundance: once
CDR3nt: TGTGCCAGCAGTTACGTGTTAGCGGGGGGGATCGATGAGCAGTTCTTC
CDR3aa: CASSYVLAGGIDEQFF

d_gene: .
len: 13
v_gene: TRBV7-3
j_gene: TRBJ2-3
abundance: .
CDR3nt: TGTGCCAGCAGCCTCGACAGGACAGATACGCAGTATTTT
CDR3aa: CASSLDRTDTQYF

d_gene: TRBD1
len: 18
v_gene: TRBV7-3
j_gene: TRBJ2-6
abundance: .
CDR3nt: TGTGCCAGCAGCCAAGGACAGGGCCATAGCTCTGGGGCCAACGTCCTGACTTTC
CDR3aa: CASSQGQGHSSGANVLTF

d_gene: TRBD1
len: 14
v_gene: TRBV6-2/TRBV6-3
j_gene: TRBJ1-2
abundance: .
CDR3nt: TGTGCCAGCAGTGGGCAGGGGGGAGTCTATGGCTACACCTTC
CDR3aa: CASSGQGGVYGYTF

d_gene: TRBD1
len: 18
v_gene: TRBV5-6
j_gene: TRBJ1-1
abundance: .
CDR3nt: TGTGCCAGCAGTAACCCGGGACAGGGGGTCGAACTGAACACTGAAGCTTTCTTT
CDR3aa: CASSNPGQGVELNTEAFF

d_gene: TRBD1
len: 15
v_gene: TRBV12-5
j_gene: TRBJ1-5
abundance: .
CDR3nt: TGTGCTAGTGGTCAAGGATTGAGGGGGCAACAGCCCCAGCATTTT
CDR3aa: CASGQGLRGQQPQHF

d_gene: .
len: 12
v_gene: TRBV12-3/TRBV12-4
j_gene: TRBJ1-1
abundance: once
CDR3nt: TGTGCCAGCAGTTTATCCCCGGCTGAAGCTTTCTTT
CDR3aa: CASSLSPAEAFF

d_gene: .
len: 14
v_gene: TRBV6-5
j_gene: TRBJ2-2
abundance: .
CDR3nt: TGTGCCAGCAGTTCGCCTCCTCGGGGCGGGGAGCTGTTTTTT
CDR3aa: CASSSPPRGGELFF

d_gene: .
len: 14
v_gene: TRBV7-2
j_gene: TRBJ2-7
abundance: .
CDR3nt: TGTGCCAGCAGACCCACAGGGTTCTCCTACGAGCAGTACTTC
CDR3aa: CASRPTGFSYEQYF

d_gene: .
len: 13
v_gene: TRBV9
j_gene: TRBJ2-3
abundance: .
CDR3nt: TGTGCCAGCAGCGGATTCGGGATAGATACGCAGTATTTT
CDR3aa: CASSGFGIDTQYF

d_gene: TRBD1
len: 13
v_gene: TRBV9
j_gene: TRBJ2-1
abundance: .
CDR3nt: TGTGCCAGCAGCGGACAGGGGGGGAATGAGCAGTTCTTC
CDR3aa: CASSGQGGNEQFF

d_gene: TRBD2
len: 18
v_gene: TRBV4-3
j_gene: TRBJ2-2
abundance: .
CDR3nt: TGCGCCAGCAGCCAAGATCTAGTAGCGGGTCGGGACACCGGGGAGCTGTTTTTT
CDR3aa: CASSQDLVAGRDTGELFF

d_gene: .
len: 15
v_gene: TRBV5-6
j_gene: TRBJ1-5
abundance: .
CDR3nt: TGTGCCAGCAGCCAGGGGACGGGGAGCAATCAGCCCCAGCATTTT
CDR3aa: CASSQGTGSNQPQHF

d_gene: .
len: 12
v_gene: TRBV9
j_gene: TRBJ1-1
abundance: .
CDR3nt: TGTGCCAGCAGCGTTGGGGAGACTGAAGCTTTCTTT
CDR3aa: CASSVGETEAFF